One and the same sample provided the 27 T cell receptor beta chains below, sequenced in a study of blood T cell repertoires in COVID-19. Clones were sequenced by immunoSEQ multiplex PCR, and TCRdb holds only the in-frame ones, with some missing. The data show 50,000 to 65,000 clones, approximately 86% seen once. The specimen was peripheral blood. These receptors all come from a man aged 55 to 70 with acute or convalescent COVID-19.

V is TRBV20-1 and J is TRBJ1-1; possible D gene TRBD1, 6 bases. The CDR3 totals 11 residues. The V end lost 5 bases, the J end lost 3 bases, and 7 bases lay between the germline ends. The germline gives CDR1 DFQATT, CDR2 SNEGSKA (reference sequence). DNA for the CDR3: TGCAGTGCTTCAGGGGACACTGAAGCTTTCTTT. Its protein is CSASGDTEAFF.

The rearrangement links TRBV19 to TRBJ1-2; D unclear. Trimming cost V 3 bases and J 7 bases, with 15 bases left between them. The germline CDR1 and CDR2 sequences are LNHDA and SQIVND (reference sequence). The CDR3 is 14 residues long. The CDR3 here is CASSIRSGQSGYTF. CDR3 in DNA: TGTGCCAGTAGTATCCGTTCAGGTCAGAGTGGCTACACCTTC.

The rearrangement joins TRBV30 to TRBJ1-5, with D perhaps matching TRBD1 (6 bases). Germline assignment: CDR1 GTSNPN and CDR2 SVGIG (reference sequence). V lost 2 bases and J 0 bases, leaving 11 bases between the germline ends. CDR3 length: 15 residues. The CDR3 reads CAWSRGADSNQPQHF. CDR3 sequence (DNA): TGTGCCTGGAGTCGGGGGGCAGATAGCAATCAGCCCCAGCATTTT.

In regard to this clone: Other DNA sequences in the sample encode the same CDR3. This chain joins TRBV28 and TRBJ2-5, with D hard to call. Germline CDR1 and CDR2: MDHEN and SYDVKM. The length of the CDR3 is 11 residues. Between the trimmed V and J ends, which lost 6 bases and 4 bases, there was a span of 6 bases. Here the CDR3 DNA reads TGTGCCAGCAGGAGGAGAGAGACCCAGTACTTC. This gives the protein CASRRRETQYF.

The chain uses TRBV7-9 and TRBJ2-1, with 8 bases lining up with TRBD2. Germline V gene lookup returns CDR1 SEHNR and CDR2 FQNEAQ (reference sequence). Losses at the gene ends were 5 bases for V and 6 bases for J; bases not matched to a gene: 12. The CDR3 runs to 16 residues. This CDR3 is CASSVSGGLGSNEQFF. The CDR3, as DNA: TGTGCCAGCAGCGTATCGGGGGGACTAGGGTCCAATGAGCAGTTCTTC.

The chain couples TRBV10-1 to TRBJ2-3; unclear D gene. Trimming removed 10 bases at V and 4 bases at J, with 9 bases between. CDR3 length equals 11 residues. Germline CDR1 and CDR2: WNHNN and SYGVQD (reference sequence). CDR3 sequence reads: CANTPPDTQYF. The CDR3 DNA sequence: TGCGCCAACACCCCGCCAGATACGCAGTATTTT.

This clone was observed a single time. The rearrangement links TRBV7-6 to TRBJ2-7; 9 bases agree with TRBD1. V shed 4 bases and J 2 bases; nucleotides not matched to a gene: 15. This CDR3 has 18 residues. The germline V gene has CDR1 SGHVS and CDR2 FNYEAQ. The CDR3 region is CASSSATGGVGSAYEQYF. The CDR3 region has the DNA TGTGCCAGCAGCTCCGCGACAGGGGGGGTTGGTTCTGCCTACGAGCAGTACTTC.

This sequence joins TRBV2 and TRBJ1-4; D not certain. Trimming removed 4 bases at V and 0 bases at J, with 9 bases between. The CDR3 covers 15 residues. The germline V gene has CDR1 SNHLY and CDR2 FYNNEI. The CDR3 is CASSGARTTNEKLFF. The CDR3 bases are TGTGCCAGCAGTGGAGCCAGGACAACTAATGAAAAACTGTTTTTT.

As concerns this clone: Other DNA variants within this sample encode the same CDR3. This chain joins TRBV19 and TRBJ1-5, with a possible D match to TRBD1 (5 bases). Looked up from germline, CDR1 is LNHDA and CDR2 is SQIVND (reference sequence). The V end lost 3 bases, the J end lost 9 bases, and 6 bases lay between the germline ends. This CDR3 is 11 amino acids long. CDR3 amino acids: CASSIGGPQHF. The DNA of the CDR3 is TGTGCCAGTAGTATCGGGGGGCCCCAGCATTTT.

The CDR3 DNA sequence: TGTGCCACCAATCCGACTTCCCCGGTGAACACTGAAGCTTTCTTT. Translating gives CATNPTSPVNTEAFF. The V and J genes are TRBV6-5 and TRBJ1-1, with unresolved D. The V end was cut by 10 bases, the J end by 0 bases, with 18 bases between. The CDR3 runs 15 residues. Germline CDR1 reads MNHEY; CDR2 reads SVGAGI.

The chain employs TRBV29-1 and TRBJ1-5; D may be TRBD1 (6 bases). Per germline, CDR1 SQVTM and CDR2 ANQGSEA. This CDR3 has 13 residues. V was pared by 7 bases and J by 12 bases, with 22 bases between. CDR3 residues: CSGAGGGGADQHF. The CDR3, as DNA: TGCAGCGGCGCCGGGGGCGGGGGGGCGGACCAGCATTTT. The whole variable domain, remainder taken from reference TRBV29-1 and TRBJ1-5, is SAVISQKPSRDICQRGTSLTIQCQVDSQVTMMFWYRQQPGQSLTLIATANQGSEATYESGFVIDKFPISRPNLTFSTLTVSNMSPEDSSIYLCSGAGGGGADQHFGDGTRLSIL.

The chain joins TRBV3-1 (or the pseudogene TRBV3-2) to TRBJ2-7; D is unclear. Germline V CDR1 and CDR2: LGHDT, YNNKEL (reference sequence). The CDR3 extends over 13 amino acids. The germline V and J ends were trimmed by 4 bases and 3 bases, with 10 bases remaining between them. The CDR3 loop reads CASSPTGIYEQYF. In nucleotides, the CDR3 is TGTGCCAGCAGCCCGACTGGAATCTACGAGCAGTACTTC.

The chain carries TRBV19 and TRBJ2-1; possibly TRBD2 for D (6 bases). The CDR3 is 13 amino acids. Germline CDR1 and CDR2: LNHDA and SQIVND (reference sequence). Trimming cost V 3 bases and J 7 bases, with 10 bases left between them. In DNA, the CDR3 is TGTGCCAGTAGTATTATTGGGGGGAATGAGCAGTTCTTC. It yields the protein CASSIIGGNEQFF.

The chain links TRBV29-1 to TRBJ2-5; D may be TRBD2 (6 bases). Trimming removed 3 bases from V and 4 bases from J, with 12 bases in between. Germline CDR1 SQVTM, CDR2 ANQGSEA. This CDR3 spans 13 amino acids. CDR3 loop: CSVDQGTRETQYF. The CDR3 DNA follows: TGCAGCGTTGATCAAGGGACTCGAGAGACCCAGTACTTC.

The V call is TRBV4-1, the J call TRBJ1-6, with D perhaps matching TRBD1 (6 bases). With 4 bases removed from V and 10 bases from J, the gap between germline ends came to 20 bases. Germline assignment: CDR1 MGHRA and CDR2 YSYEKL. The CDR3 is 16 residues long. In DNA, the CDR3 is TGCGCCAGCAGCCCCACCGGACAGTGGGGAAGGTCACCCCTCCACTTT. Translated: CASSPTGQWGRSPLHF.

This chain uses TRBV3-1 (or the pseudogene TRBV3-2) with TRBJ2-7; D unclear. CDR1 LGHDT and CDR2 YNNKEL come from the germline V gene (reference sequence). This CDR3 is built from 14 residues. The V end was cut by 4 bases, the J end by 3 bases, with 13 bases between. CDR3 nucleotide sequence: TGTGCCAGCAGCCCTGAGGCTGGCCGCTACGAGCAGTACTTC. It codes for CASSPEAGRYEQYF.

V is TRBV9 and J is TRBJ2-2; 9 bases map to TRBD2. Germline V gene data show CDR1 as SGDLS and CDR2 as YYNGEE. Trimming cost V 7 bases and J 2 bases; bases outside gene matches: 6. This CDR3 is 15 amino acids long. DNA for the CDR3: TGTGCCAGCGGGGCGACTAGCGGCAACACCGGGGAGCTGTTTTTT. Its protein product is CASGATSGNTGELFF.

As regards this clone: One end of the junction does not line up with germline, which may come from a read error. V gene TRBV15 combines with J gene TRBJ1-6; D gene uncertain. This CDR3 spans 15 amino acids. Per germline, CDR1 LNHNV and CDR2 YYDKDF (reference sequence). CDR3: CATRRGGLADSPLHF. The CDR3 nucleotides are TGTGCCACCAGGAGAGGAGGGCTTGCGGATTCACCCCTCCACTTT.

In its sample, this clone was seen once. The chain combines TRBV5-1 with TRBJ1-4; 7 positions agree with TRBD1. The CDR3 consists of 15 residues. Trimming at V came to 3 bases and at J to 7 bases, leaving 9 bases not matched to a gene. Per germline, CDR1 SGHRS and CDR2 YFSETQ. For the CDR3, the DNA is TGCGCCAGCAGCTCAGGGGGGTGGTCCGGTGAAAAACTGTTTTTT. Translated, it gives CASSSGGWSGEKLFF.

The rearrangement joins TRBV4-1 to TRBJ1-1, with D possibly being TRBD1 (5 bases). The CDR3 runs 16 residues. Trimming cost V 0 bases and J 7 bases, with 18 bases left between them. Per the germline V gene, CDR1 is MGHRA and CDR2 is YSYEKL. Here the CDR3 DNA reads TGCGCCAGCAGCCAAGAGTCGGGCAGGGTGGGTCTTGAAGCTTTCTTT. It translates to CASSQESGRVGLEAFF.

A single count supports this clone. The V gene is TRBV5-1, the J gene TRBJ1-3, with 9 bases lining up with TRBD1. The CDR3 length is 16 residues. Germline-derived CDR1 and CDR2 are SGHRS and YFSETQ. The junction had 6 bases not matched to a gene; V was cut back by 5 bases and J by 0 bases. CDR3 sequence (DNA): TGCGCCAGCAGACCCGGGACAGGGACCTCTGGAAACACCATATATTTT. Residues: CASRPGTGTSGNTIYF.

This chain links TRBV5-6 with TRBJ1-2, with TRBD1 matching 7 bases. CDR3 length: 14 amino acids. The germline V gene encodes CDR1 SGHDT and CDR2 YYEEEE. V shed 4 bases, J shed 7 bases, and the junction held 10 bases outside the gene matches. The CDR3 coding sequence is TGTGCCAGCAGCGCCGACAGGGCTAACGGTGGCTACACCTTC. Translating it yields CASSADRANGGYTF.

The chain recombines TRBV24-1 with TRBJ2-2; the match to TRBD1 covers 8 bases. There are 15 residues in the CDR3. Germline V gives CDR1 KGHDR, CDR2 SFDVKD. Unmatched junction bases numbered 9, after V lost 5 bases and J lost 8 bases. The CDR3 here is CATSALTTGVGELFF. The CDR3 DNA reads TGTGCCACCAGTGCCTTGACGACAGGGGTGGGGGAGCTGTTTTTT.

V usage is TRBV10-3 and J usage is TRBJ2-3; 9 bases match TRBD2. CDR1 ENHRY and CDR2 SYGVKD come from the germline V gene. With V trimmed by 7 bases and J by 2 bases, 7 bases remained unmatched. This CDR3 is built from 15 residues. CDR3 in amino acids: CAITGLAGPTDTQYF. CDR3 DNA: TGTGCCATCACGGGGCTAGCGGGACCCACAGATACGCAGTATTTT.

The DNA of the CDR3 is TGTGCCAGCAGCTTCCAGCGGAACACCGGGGAGCTGTTTTTT. It specifies CASSFQRNTGELFF. V usage is TRBV7-9 and J usage is TRBJ2-2; D remains unclear. CDR1 is SEHNR and CDR2 is FQNEAQ in the germline V gene (reference sequence). V was shortened by 3 bases and J by 1 base, with 6 bases between the two germline ends. The CDR3 covers 14 residues. The whole variable domain, filled in from reference TRBV7-9 and TRBJ2-2, reads DTGVSQNPRHKITKRGQNVTFRCDPISEHNRLYWYRQTLGQGPEFLTYFQNEAQLEKSRLLSDRFSAERPKGSFSTLEIQRTEQGDSAMYLCASSFQRNTGELFFGEGSRLTVL.

This chain connects TRBV14 to TRBJ1-1, with 10 nucleotides matching TRBD1. There are 12 residues in the CDR3. Germline-derived CDR1 and CDR2 are SGHDN and FVKESK. The V and J ends lost 5 bases and 11 bases, in that order; junction bases with no gene match: 5. As DNA, the CDR3 is TGTGCCAGCAGCTACGGACAGGGGGGCGCTTTCTTT. Its protein is CASSYGQGGAFF.

The chain combines TRBV2 with TRBJ2-7; TRBD2 matches 14 bases. The CDR3 loop spans 14 amino acids. The germline V gene encodes CDR1 SNHLY and CDR2 FYNNEI. The V and J ends lost 6 bases and 10 bases, in that order; junction bases with no gene match: 8. The CDR3 nucleotides read TGTGCCAGCAGCCTCGGGACTAGCGGGAGCAATCAGTACTTC. This sequence encodes CASSLGTSGSNQYF.